This T cell receptor beta chain was retrieved from a study of T cell responses to AZD1222 COVID-19 vaccine. Comments on this clone: Its specificity is unknown.

Germline V gives CDR1 MDHEN, CDR2 SYDVKM. This CDR3 comprises 12 residues. Trimming took 8 bases from V and 1 from J, leaving 8 bases between them. TCRdb's table, derived via immunoSEQ multiplex PCR, lists solely in-frame clones and lacks some. The table includes some 30,000 clones, 65% to 90% detected once. Overall study results and limits: The repertoires were collected only after the peak T cell response.

J is TRBJ1-2 and V is TRBV28; D unresolved. This clonotype originated in an adult who received the AZD1222 COVID-19 vaccine. The input for sequencing was peripheral blood, taken 28 days after the second AZD1222 dose. This chain's CDR3 is CASGQVNYGYTF. CDR3 DNA: TGTGCCAGCGGCCAGGTTAACTATGGCTACACCTTC.